The T cell receptor (beta chain) under discussion was sequenced for a study of T cell responses to AZD1222 COVID-19 vaccine. Clones were sequenced by immunoSEQ multiplex PCR, and TCRdb holds only the in-frame ones, with some missing. This table holds about 120,000 clones, 91% found once. As for this clone: The antigen is undetermined.

Study observations and caveats: Distributed over spike, vaccine-associated CD4 TCRs predominated at 160-218 and 743-854. A reported finding is that nearly half of spike-specific TCRs target unmutated variant regions. A rise in Spike-specific TCR breadth and depth followed two AZD1222 doses.

CDR1 and CDR2 from the germline V gene are SGHTA and FQGTGA. V was clipped by 5 bases and J by 4 bases, with 12 bases between them. The CDR3 sequence is 14 residues long. Sample: peripheral blood, taken on day 0 of AZD1222 vaccination. The TCR was taken from an adult in good health. The genes are TRBV7-3 and TRBJ2-1, with D possibly being TRBD2 (5 bases). The CDR3 nucleotides read TGTGCCAGCAGCCCGGACTCGTATTACAATGAGCAGTTCTTC. This sequence encodes CASSPDSYYNEQFF. Together with reference TRBV7-3 and TRBJ2-1, the CDR3 gives the full variable domain: GAGVSQTPSNKVTEKGKYVELRCDPISGHTALYWYRQSLGQGPEFLIYFQGTGAADDSGLPNDRFFAVRPEGSVSTLKIQRTERGDSAVYLCASSPDSYYNEQFFGPGTRLTVL.